These 30 T cell receptor beta chains originate from one sample sequenced in a study of T cell changes during pregnancy in multiple sclerosis. The data were produced by immunoSEQ multiplex PCR, yet TCRdb's version contains in-frame clones alone and is incomplete. This sample has about 76,000 clones, with about nine tenths found just once. The sequencing here drew on peripheral blood, taken after pregnancy. Source of these receptors: a female donor in good health, enrolled as a control in a pregnancy study.

The chain joins TRBV2 to TRBJ2-1; the match to TRBD2 covers 8 bases. Trimming removed 3 bases from V and 10 bases from J; junction bases left unmatched: 5. This CDR3 is built from 13 residues. The germline CDR1 and CDR2 sequences are SNHLY and FYNNEI. DNA for the CDR3: TGTGCCAGCAGTGATGGACTAGCAGGAGAGCAGTTCTTC. Its translation: CASSDGLAGEQFF.

A single count supports this clone. The chain is built from TRBV19 and TRBJ1-1; D not resolved. The germline CDR1 and CDR2 sequences are LNHDA and SQIVND (reference sequence). This CDR3 has 14 amino acids. V lost 6 bases to trimming and J lost 1 base, with 12 bases between them. The CDR3 spells CASRETNPNTEAFF. The CDR3 DNA sequence: TGTGCCAGTAGAGAGACAAACCCGAACACTGAAGCTTTCTTT.

V usage is TRBV29-1 and J usage is TRBJ1-1; maybe TRBD1 (5 bases). Trimming pared 1 base from V and 5 bases from J, leaving 14 bases between. The germline V gene encodes CDR1 SQVTM and CDR2 ANQGSEA. The CDR3 is made up of 14 amino acids. Here the CDR3 DNA reads TGCAGCGTTGAAGGGCGGGGGGTATTGACTGAAGCTTTCTTT. It specifies CSVEGRGVLTEAFF. Using reference TRBV29-1 and TRBJ1-1 for the parts outside the CDR3, the full variable domain is SAVISQKPSRDICQRGTSLTIQCQVDSQVTMMFWYRQQPGQSLTLIATANQGSEATYESGFVIDKFPISRPNLTFSTLTVSNMSPEDSSIYLCSVEGRGVLTEAFFGQGTRLTVV.

The chain employs TRBV27 and TRBJ2-7; D is perhaps TRBD2 (6 bases). The CDR3 extends over 13 amino acids. With 7 bases removed from V and 5 bases from J, the gap between germline ends came to 15 bases. Germline values: CDR1 MNHEY, CDR2 SMNVEV (reference sequence). The CDR3 sequence: CASNERGGHEQYF. The CDR3 nucleotides are TGTGCCAGCAACGAGAGGGGAGGCCACGAGCAGTACTTC.

The rearrangement uses TRBV9 and TRBJ1-5; tentative D call: TRBD1 (5 bases). The CDR3 totals 15 residues. Trimming took off 4 bases at V and 1 base at J, with 12 bases between the two ends. Germline V gene data show CDR1 as SGDLS and CDR2 as YYNGEE. CDR3 amino acids: CASSRGGTSNQPQHF. The CDR3 region has the DNA TGTGCCAGCAGCCGGGGGGGGACGAGCAATCAGCCCCAGCATTTT.

The V call is TRBV7-3, the J call TRBJ2-5, with no clear D. The length of the CDR3 is 11 residues. CDR1 is SGHTA and CDR2 is FQGTGA in the germline V gene. Trimming took off 5 bases at V and 7 bases at J, with 8 bases between the two ends. CDR3 in DNA: TGTGCCAGCAGCGCGCTGGTGACCCAGTACTTC. Translation: CASSALVTQYF.

This sequence joins TRBV20-1 and TRBJ2-7, with D hard to call. The V and J ends lost 6 bases and 5 bases respectively, with 8 bases between them. This CDR3 comprises 10 residues. Germline CDR1 reads DFQATT; CDR2 reads SNEGSKA (reference sequence). The CDR3 nucleotides read TGCAGTGCAAGTACGGACGAGCAGTACTTC. It encodes CSASTDEQYF.

The J gene is TRBJ2-7, the V gene TRBV19; no clear D. Trimming cost V 0 bases and J 2 bases, with 5 bases left between them. The CDR3 extends over 13 amino acids. Germline loops: CDR1 LNHDA, CDR2 SQIVND (reference sequence). The CDR3 spells CASSIEGAYEQYF. As DNA, the CDR3 is TGTGCCAGTAGTATAGAAGGAGCCTACGAGCAGTACTTC.

The chain employs TRBV28 and TRBJ2-7; 12 bases are a match to TRBD2. The CDR3 contains 18 residues. With 2 bases clipped from V and 3 bases from J, the junction kept 11 bases outside the gene matches. Per the germline V gene, CDR1 is MDHEN and CDR2 is SYDVKM. In DNA, the CDR3 is TGTGCCAGCAGTTTACTGCTTGGGACTAGCGGGTTAGACTACGAGCAGTACTTC. This encodes CASSLLLGTSGLDYEQYF.

This clone was seen a handful of times. The chain recombines TRBV18 with TRBJ2-2; 7 bases agree with TRBD1. Germline V gives CDR1 KGHSH, CDR2 LQKENI. CDR3 size: 13 residues. V shed 5 bases and J 6 bases; nucleotides not matched to a gene: 3. This CDR3 is CASSADRAGELFF. Here the CDR3 DNA reads TGTGCCAGCTCAGCCGACAGGGCCGGGGAGCTGTTTTTT.

The chain combines TRBV28 with TRBJ2-7; D not resolved. Germline-derived CDR1 and CDR2 are MDHEN and SYDVKM. The V gene lost 8 bases and the J gene lost 2 bases, with 10 bases spanning the gap. There are 12 residues in the CDR3. CDR3 in DNA: TGTGCCAGCTGGAGTCGTGCCTACGAGCAGTACTTC. Its translation is CASWSRAYEQYF. Full variable domain (rest looked up from reference TRBV28 and TRBJ2-7): DVKVTQSSRYLVKRTGEKVFLECVQDMDHENMFWYRQDPGLGLRLIYFSYDVKMKEKGDIPEGYSVSREKKERFSLILESASTNQTSMYLCASWSRAYEQYFGPGTRLTVT.

This clone occurred a few times. CDR3 sequence reads: CASSFDTTTGNSPLHF. CDR3 coding DNA: TGTGCCAGCAGCTTCGACACTACAACGGGAAATTCACCCCTCCACTTT. This chain joins TRBV7-9 and TRBJ1-6; D is unclear. Germline CDR1 and CDR2: SEHNR and FQNEAQ (reference sequence). V was clipped by 3 bases and J by 7 bases, with 16 bases between them. The CDR3 is 16 residues long.

A word on this clone: The germline gene is not matched at one end of the junction; a read error may be the cause. The CDR3 region is CASSVEGDNNQPQHF. The CDR3 DNA sequence: TGTGCCAGTAGTGTAGAGGGAGACAACAATCAGCCCCAGCATTTT. V is TRBV19 and J is TRBJ1-5, with D uncertain. The CDR3 covers 15 residues. In germline, CDR1 is LNHDA, CDR2 SQIVND (reference sequence).

V usage is TRBV28 and J usage is TRBJ2-5; the match to TRBD1 covers 8 bases. The CDR3 is 14 amino acids. The V gene's germline CDR1 is MDHEN and CDR2 SYDVKM. V gave up 2 bases and J gave up 4 bases; unmatched junction bases: 3. CDR3 sequence reads: CASSLEQGGETQYF. The CDR3 DNA reads as TGTGCCAGCAGTTTAGAACAGGGGGGAGAGACCCAGTACTTC.

CDR3 region: CASSSSGTNNSPLHF. CDR3 nucleotide sequence: TGTGCCAGCAGCTCCTCCGGGACAAATAATTCACCCCTCCACTTT. The chain recombines TRBV11-2 with TRBJ1-6, with D possibly TRBD1 on 6 matching bases. The CDR3 is 15 amino acids. Germline loops: CDR1 SGHAT, CDR2 FQNNGV. V was shortened by 4 bases and J by 5 bases, with 12 bases between the two germline ends.

This clone was recorded only once. This chain connects TRBV11-2 to TRBJ2-6; D is uncertain. The CDR3 is 13 residues long. Trimming took off 5 bases at V and 4 bases at J, with 6 bases between the two ends. Per the germline V gene, CDR1 is SGHAT and CDR2 is FQNNGV. The DNA of the CDR3 is TGTGCCAGCAGCGAGGAGGGGGCCAACGTCCTGACTTTC. Translated, it gives CASSEEGANVLTF.

The V and J genes are TRBV18 and TRBJ1-2; a weak D match, TRBD1 (5 bases). Per the germline V gene, CDR1 is KGHSH and CDR2 is LQKENI. The CDR3 runs to 13 residues. V lost 2 bases to trimming and J lost 2 bases, with 6 bases between them. DNA for the CDR3: TGTGCCAGCTCACCAGACAGAAACTATGGCTACACCTTC. Protein sequence: CASSPDRNYGYTF.

This sequence joins TRBV9 and TRBJ2-1; TRBD2 agrees at 12 bases. Trimming cost V 0 bases and J 8 bases; bases outside gene matches: 9. CDR3 size: 17 residues. Germline values: CDR1 SGDLS, CDR2 YYNGEE. CDR3 DNA: TGTGCCAGCAGCGTAGCCCTAGCGGGAGGGCCACGCGATGAGCAGTTCTTC. Translation: CASSVALAGGPRDEQFF. Looking up the rest from reference TRBV9 and TRBJ2-1 gives the full variable domain: DSGVTQTPKHLITATGQRVTLRCSPRSGDLSVYWYQQSLDQGLQFLIQYYNGEERAKGNILERFSAQQFPDLHSELNLSSLELGDSALYFCASSVALAGGPRDEQFFGPGTRLTVL.

This clone was recorded a few times. The V gene is TRBV15, the J gene TRBJ2-5; tentative D call: TRBD1 (7 bases). The germline V gene encodes CDR1 LNHNV and CDR2 YYDKDF (reference sequence). The CDR3 contains 15 residues. V dropped 1 base and J dropped 6 bases, with 15 bases sitting between them. CDR3 in amino acids: CATSRGQAGGKTQYF. The CDR3 region has the DNA TGTGCCACCAGCAGAGGTCAAGCAGGGGGGAAGACCCAGTACTTC.

The chain has TRBV25-1 and TRBJ2-3, with a possible D match to TRBD2 (6 bases). This CDR3 is 18 amino acids long. CDR1 and CDR2 from the germline V gene are MGHDK and SYGVNS. Trimming shortened V by 4 bases and J by 0 bases, and 20 bases separated the two germline ends. The chain's CDR3 is CASSVGTSRIPSTDTQYF. The CDR3 coding sequence is TGTGCCAGCAGTGTGGGAACTAGCAGAATCCCTAGCACAGATACGCAGTATTTT.

V and J are TRBV15 and TRBJ2-1; 7 bases are a match to TRBD2. The CDR3 has 15 residues. Germline V CDR1 and CDR2: LNHNV, YYDKDF (reference sequence). V shed 4 bases and J 3 bases; nucleotides not matched to a gene: 6. DNA for the CDR3: TGTGCCACCAGCATGACGCGGGAGTACTACAATGAGCAGTTCTTC. Translating it yields CATSMTREYYNEQFF.

J is TRBJ2-3 and V is TRBV10-2; D perhaps matches TRBD2 (6 bases). Germline CDR1 is WSHSY and CDR2 is SAAADI. Between the trimmed V and J ends, which lost 6 bases and 2 bases, there was a span of 9 bases. This CDR3 is 13 amino acids long. CDR3 coding DNA: TGCGCCAGCAGAGGGGAGGTCACAGATACGCAGTATTTT. Residues: CASRGEVTDTQYF.

The genes are TRBV6-4 and TRBJ1-1; 7 positions agree with TRBD1. The CDR3 runs 14 residues. Germline lookup yields CDR1 MRHNA and CDR2 SNTAGT. Germline trimming cut 6 bases from V and 3 bases from J; bases unmatched to any gene: 7. The CDR3 coding sequence is TGTGCCAGCAGAGCCCACCAGGGGGACACTGAAGCTTTCTTT. Its protein is CASRAHQGDTEAFF.

The CDR3 DNA follows: TGTGCCAGCAGTTTGGGGCACAGCTCAGATACGCAGTATTTT. Translation: CASSLGHSSDTQYF. The rearrangement links TRBV27 to TRBJ2-3, with D possibly TRBD1 on 5 matching bases. V lost 3 bases, J lost 4 bases, and 11 bases lay in between. The CDR3 has 14 amino acids. Germline V gene sequence: CDR1 MNHEY, CDR2 SMNVEV (reference sequence).

The chain links TRBV5-5 to TRBJ2-3; D not certain. This CDR3 is 15 amino acids long. CDR1 and CDR2 from the germline V gene are SGHKS and YYEKEE (reference sequence). Trimming removed 0 bases from V and 2 bases from J, with 10 bases in between. CDR3 loop: CASSLGARYTDTQYF. Here the CDR3 DNA reads TGTGCCAGCAGCTTGGGAGCGAGGTACACAGATACGCAGTATTTT.

This rearrangement joins TRBV5-1 to TRBJ2-1; TRBD2 matches 7 bases. The CDR3 sequence is 15 residues long. Germline CDR1 SGHRS, CDR2 YFSETQ. V trimming: 4 bases; J trimming: 0 bases; junction bases outside the gene matches: 4. CDR3 bases: TGCGCCAGCAGCCCCTCGGGGGGCTCCTACAATGAGCAGTTCTTC. Its translation is CASSPSGGSYNEQFF. The full variable domain, its missing parts supplied by reference TRBV5-1 and TRBJ2-1, is KAGVTQTPRYLIKTRGQQVTLSCSPISGHRSVSWYQQTPGQGLQFLFEYFSETQRNKGNFPGRFSGRQFSNSRSEMNVSTLELGDSALYLCASSPSGGSYNEQFFGPGTRLTVL.

This chain joins TRBV27 and TRBJ2-3; perhaps TRBD1 as D (5 bases). Deletions cut 3 bases from V and 2 bases from J, with 9 bases between. CDR3 length: 14 amino acids. In germline, CDR1 is MNHEY, CDR2 SMNVEV (reference sequence). The CDR3 is CASSLIRVTDTQYF. The CDR3 DNA reads TGTGCCAGCAGTTTGATCAGGGTCACAGATACGCAGTATTTT.

The gene calls are TRBV7-6 and TRBJ1-1, with TRBD1 as a possible D gene (5 bases). The CDR3 covers 14 residues. Trimming took off 4 bases at V and 1 base at J, with 10 bases between the two ends. Germline V lookup: CDR1 SGHVS, CDR2 FNYEAQ. This CDR3 reads CASSSVGRNTEAFF. The CDR3, as DNA: TGTGCCAGCAGCTCGGTGGGGCGGAACACTGAAGCTTTCTTT.

This rearrangement joins TRBV2 to TRBJ2-5; D ambiguous. Germline V gene sequence: CDR1 SNHLY, CDR2 FYNNEI. Between the trimmed V and J ends, which lost 3 bases and 4 bases, there was a span of 9 bases. CDR3 length: 13 amino acids. The CDR3 region is CASSDLVGETQYF. As DNA, the CDR3 is TGTGCCAGCAGTGACCTAGTTGGAGAGACCCAGTACTTC.

This chain uses TRBV7-2 with TRBJ1-4; no clear D gene. Trimming removed 1 base from V and 3 bases from J, with 9 bases in between. CDR1 and CDR2 from the germline V gene are SGHTA and FQGNSA. CDR3 size: 15 residues. The CDR3 region is CASSLGGLSNEKLFF. The CDR3 nucleotides read TGTGCCAGCAGCTTAGGAGGGCTGTCTAATGAAAAACTGTTTTTT.